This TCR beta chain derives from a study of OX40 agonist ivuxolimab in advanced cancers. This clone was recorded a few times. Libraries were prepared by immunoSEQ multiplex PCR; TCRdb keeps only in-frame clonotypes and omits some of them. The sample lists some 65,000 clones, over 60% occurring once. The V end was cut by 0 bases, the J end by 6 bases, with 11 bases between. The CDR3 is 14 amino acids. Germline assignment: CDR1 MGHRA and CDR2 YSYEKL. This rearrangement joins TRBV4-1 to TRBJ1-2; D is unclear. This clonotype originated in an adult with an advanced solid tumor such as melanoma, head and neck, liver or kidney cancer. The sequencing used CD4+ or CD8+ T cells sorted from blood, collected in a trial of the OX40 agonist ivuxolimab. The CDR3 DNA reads TGCGCCAGCAGCCAAGATCGCCCCTTCGATGGCTACACCTTC. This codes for CASSQDRPFDGYTF.